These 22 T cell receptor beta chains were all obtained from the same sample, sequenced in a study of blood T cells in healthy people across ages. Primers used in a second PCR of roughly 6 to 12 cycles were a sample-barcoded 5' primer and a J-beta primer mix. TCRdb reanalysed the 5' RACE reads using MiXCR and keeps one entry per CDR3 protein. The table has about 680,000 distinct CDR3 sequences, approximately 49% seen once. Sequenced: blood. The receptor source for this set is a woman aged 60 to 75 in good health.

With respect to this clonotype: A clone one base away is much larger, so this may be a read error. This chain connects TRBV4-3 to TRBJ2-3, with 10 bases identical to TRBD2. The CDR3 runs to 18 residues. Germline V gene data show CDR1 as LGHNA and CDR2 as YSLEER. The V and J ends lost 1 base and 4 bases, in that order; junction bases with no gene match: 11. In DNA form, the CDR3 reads TGCGCCAGCAGCCAAGGCGGCCTAGCGGGAGATAGGGCAGATACGCAGTATTTT. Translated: CASSQGGLAGDRADTQYF.

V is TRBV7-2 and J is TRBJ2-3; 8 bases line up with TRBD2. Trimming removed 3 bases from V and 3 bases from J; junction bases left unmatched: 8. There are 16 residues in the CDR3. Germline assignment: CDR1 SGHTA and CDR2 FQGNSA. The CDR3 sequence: CASSFGGRPKTDTQYF. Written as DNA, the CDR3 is TGTGCCAGCAGCTTCGGCGGGAGGCCTAAAACAGATACGCAGTATTTT.

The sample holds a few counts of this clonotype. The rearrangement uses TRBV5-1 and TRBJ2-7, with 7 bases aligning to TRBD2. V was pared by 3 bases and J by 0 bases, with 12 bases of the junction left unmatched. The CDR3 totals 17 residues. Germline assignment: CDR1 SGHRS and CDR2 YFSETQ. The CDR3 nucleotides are TGCGCCAGCAGCTCCTCCCCTACTAGCGCCTACTCCTACGAGCAGTACTTC. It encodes CASSSSPTSAYSYEQYF.

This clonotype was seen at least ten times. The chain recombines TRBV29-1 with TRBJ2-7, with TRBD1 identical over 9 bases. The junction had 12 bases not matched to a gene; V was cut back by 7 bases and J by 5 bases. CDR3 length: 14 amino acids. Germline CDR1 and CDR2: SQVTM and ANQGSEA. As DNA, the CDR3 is TGCAGCGCTGCCCGGGGACAGGGAACGAACGAGCAGTACTTC. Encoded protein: CSAARGQGTNEQYF.

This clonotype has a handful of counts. The CDR3 here is CASSLTSRGGQETQYF. The CDR3 nucleotides read TGTGCCAGCAGCTTAACTTCAAGGGGGGGCCAAGAGACCCAGTACTTC. The chain employs TRBV9 and TRBJ2-5, with a possible D match to TRBD2 (7 bases). Per germline, CDR1 SGDLS and CDR2 YYNGEE. Trimming stripped 4 bases from V and 1 base from J, with 17 bases between. This CDR3 region has 16 residues. The whole variable domain, remainder taken from reference TRBV9 and TRBJ2-5, is DSGVTQTPKHLITATGQRVTLRCSPRSGDLSVYWYQQSLDQGLQFLIQYYNGEERAKGNILERFSAQQFPDLHSELNLSSLELGDSALYFCASSLTSRGGQETQYFGPGTRLLVL.

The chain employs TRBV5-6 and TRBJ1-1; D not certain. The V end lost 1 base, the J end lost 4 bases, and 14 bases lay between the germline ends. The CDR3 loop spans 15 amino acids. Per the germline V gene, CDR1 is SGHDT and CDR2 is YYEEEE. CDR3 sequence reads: CASSLFMGSGTEAFF. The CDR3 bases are TGTGCCAGCAGCTTGTTTATGGGGTCGGGCACTGAAGCTTTCTTT.

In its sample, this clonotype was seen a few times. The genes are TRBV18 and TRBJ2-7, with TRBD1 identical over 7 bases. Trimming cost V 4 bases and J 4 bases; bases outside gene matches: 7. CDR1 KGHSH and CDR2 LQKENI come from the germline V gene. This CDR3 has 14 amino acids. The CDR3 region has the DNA TGTGCCAGCTCACTAGAACAGGGGAAGTACGAGCAGTACTTC. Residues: CASSLEQGKYEQYF.

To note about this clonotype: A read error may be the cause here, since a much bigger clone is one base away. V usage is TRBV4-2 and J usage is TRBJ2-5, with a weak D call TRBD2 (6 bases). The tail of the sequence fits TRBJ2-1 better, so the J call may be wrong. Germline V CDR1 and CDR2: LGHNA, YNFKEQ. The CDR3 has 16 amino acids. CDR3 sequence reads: CASSQDGTGGEETQFF. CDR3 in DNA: TGTGCCAGCAGCCAAGATGGGACTGGGGGTGAGGAGACCCAGTTCTTC.

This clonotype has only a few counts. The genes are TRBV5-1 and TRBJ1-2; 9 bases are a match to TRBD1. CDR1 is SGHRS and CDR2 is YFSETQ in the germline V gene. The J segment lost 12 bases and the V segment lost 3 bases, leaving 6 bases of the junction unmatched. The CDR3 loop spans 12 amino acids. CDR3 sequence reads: CASSSGQGFHTF. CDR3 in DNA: TGCGCCAGCAGCTCGGGACAGGGATTTCACACCTTC.

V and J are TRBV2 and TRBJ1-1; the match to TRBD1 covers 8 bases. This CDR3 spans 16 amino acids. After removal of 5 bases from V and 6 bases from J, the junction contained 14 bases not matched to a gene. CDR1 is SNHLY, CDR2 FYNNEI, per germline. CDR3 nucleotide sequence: TGTGCCAGCAGTCGACCTTACTTCGGACAGGGTTCTGAAGCTTTCTTT. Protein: CASSRPYFGQGSEAFF.

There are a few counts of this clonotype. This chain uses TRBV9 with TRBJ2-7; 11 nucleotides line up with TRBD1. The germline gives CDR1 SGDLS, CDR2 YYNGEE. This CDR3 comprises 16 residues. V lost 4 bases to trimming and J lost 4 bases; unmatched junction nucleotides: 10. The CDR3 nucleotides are TGTGCCAGCAGCCGAATCCCTGGGACAGGGGGGTACGAGCAGTACTTC. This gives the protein CASSRIPGTGGYEQYF.

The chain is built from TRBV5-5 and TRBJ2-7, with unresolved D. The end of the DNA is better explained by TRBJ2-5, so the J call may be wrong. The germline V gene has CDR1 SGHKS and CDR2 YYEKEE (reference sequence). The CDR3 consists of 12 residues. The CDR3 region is CASSLGKETQYF. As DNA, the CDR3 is TGTGCCAGCAGCTTGGGGAAGGAGACCCAGTACTTC.

CDR3 sequence: CASTSEGNEQFF. CDR3 nucleotides: TGTGCCAGCACCTCAGAGGGCAATGAGCAGTTCTTC. V gene TRBV2 combines with J gene TRBJ2-1, with D perhaps matching TRBD2 (5 bases). Trimming stripped 7 bases from V and 6 bases from J, with 10 bases between. The CDR3 has 12 residues. CDR1 and CDR2 (germline): SNHLY, FYNNEI.

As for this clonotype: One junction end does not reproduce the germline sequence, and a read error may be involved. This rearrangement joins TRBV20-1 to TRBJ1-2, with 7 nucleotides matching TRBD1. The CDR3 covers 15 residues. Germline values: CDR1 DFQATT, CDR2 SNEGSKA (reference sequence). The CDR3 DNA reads TGCAGTGCTGGAGAACCGGGACAGCAAAACTATGGCTACACCTTC. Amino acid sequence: CSAGEPGQQNYGYTF.

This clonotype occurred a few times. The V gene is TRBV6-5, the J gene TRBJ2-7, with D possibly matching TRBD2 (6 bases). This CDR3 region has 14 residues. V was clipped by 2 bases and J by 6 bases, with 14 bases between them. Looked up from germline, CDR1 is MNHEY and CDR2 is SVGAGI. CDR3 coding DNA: TGTGCCAGCAGTTACCGTACGGGAGATCTCGAGCAGTACTTC. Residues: CASSYRTGDLEQYF.

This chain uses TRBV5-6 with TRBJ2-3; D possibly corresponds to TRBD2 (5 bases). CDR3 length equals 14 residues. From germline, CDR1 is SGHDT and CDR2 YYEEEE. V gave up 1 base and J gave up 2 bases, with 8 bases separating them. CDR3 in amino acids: CASSLKRSTDTQYF. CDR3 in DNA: TGTGCCAGCAGCTTGAAGCGGTCCACAGATACGCAGTATTTT. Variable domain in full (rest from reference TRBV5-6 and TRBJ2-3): DAGVTQSPTHLIKTRGQQVTLRCSPKSGHDTVSWYQQALGQGPQFIFQYYEEEERQRGNFPDRFSGHQFPNYSSELNVNALLLGDSALYLCASSLKRSTDTQYFGPGTRLTVL.

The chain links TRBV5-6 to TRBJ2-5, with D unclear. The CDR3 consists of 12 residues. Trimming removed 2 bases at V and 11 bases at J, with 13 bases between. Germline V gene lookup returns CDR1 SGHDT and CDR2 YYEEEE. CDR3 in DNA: TGTGCCAGCAGCTTCCAGTACAATGAGCAGTACTTC. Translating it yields CASSFQYNEQYF.

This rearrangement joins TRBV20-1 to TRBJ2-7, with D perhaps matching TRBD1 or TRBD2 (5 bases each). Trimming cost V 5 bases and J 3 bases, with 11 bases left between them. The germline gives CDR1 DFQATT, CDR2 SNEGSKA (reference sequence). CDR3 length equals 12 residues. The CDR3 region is CSAGGRGYEQYF. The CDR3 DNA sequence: TGCAGTGCTGGGGGACGGGGCTACGAGCAGTACTTC.

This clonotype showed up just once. The DNA for the CDR3 is TGTGCCAGCAGCCAAGATACTGTTACCCACGAGCAGTACTTC. Protein sequence: CASSQDTVTHEQYF. The chain links TRBV4-2 to TRBJ2-7; D remains ambiguous. Germline V gives CDR1 LGHNA, CDR2 YNFKEQ. V dropped 0 bases and J dropped 5 bases, with 11 bases sitting between them. The CDR3 consists of 14 residues.

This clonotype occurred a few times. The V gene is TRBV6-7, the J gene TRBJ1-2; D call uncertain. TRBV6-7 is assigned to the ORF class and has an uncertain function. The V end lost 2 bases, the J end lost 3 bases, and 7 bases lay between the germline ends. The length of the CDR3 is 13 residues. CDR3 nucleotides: TGTGCCAGCAGTTACGATCCGTACTATGGCTACACCTTC. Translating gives CASSYDPYYGYTF.

CDR3 coding DNA: TGTGCCAGCAGCTCCGACCCGACGCCCCAGCATTTT. Protein: CASSSDPTPQHF. The chain links TRBV7-2 to TRBJ1-5; no reliable D call. Trimming pared 4 bases from V and 9 bases from J, leaving 10 bases between. In germline, CDR1 is SGHTA, CDR2 FQGNSA. This CDR3 spans 12 amino acids. The full variable domain, with the rest looked up from reference TRBV7-2 and TRBJ1-5, is GAGVSQSPSNKVTEKGKDVELRCDPISGHTALYWYRQSLGQGLEFLIYFQGNSAPDKSGLPSDRFSAERTGGSVSTLTIQRTQQEDSAVYLCASSSDPTPQHFGDGTRLSIL.

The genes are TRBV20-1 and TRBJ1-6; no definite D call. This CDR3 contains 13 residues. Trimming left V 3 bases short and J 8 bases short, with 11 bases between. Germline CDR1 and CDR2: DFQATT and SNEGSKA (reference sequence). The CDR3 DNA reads TGCAGTGCTAGTTTGGACGGAGATTCACCCCTCCACTTT. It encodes CSASLDGDSPLHF.